This T cell receptor (beta chain) was found in a study of shared clonotypes between healthy human individuals. About the research overall: Per donor, three plates held CD4 naive cells, three held CD4 memory, two held CD8 naive and one held CD8 memory.

The CDR3 runs 14 residues. In germline, CDR1 is SGHRS, CDR2 YFSETQ. Trimming cost V 2 bases and J 0 bases, with 8 bases left between them. Measured with immunoSEQ multiplex PCR; TCRdb has only the in-frame clones, and not every one. In the table there are some 630,000 clones, approximately 75% of which are singletons. This chain links TRBV5-1 with TRBJ1-2; TRBD1 is a possible D gene (5 bases). Material for sequencing was memory CD4+ T cells sorted from blood. Indicated subset: CD45RA-negative fraction. This clonotype was sampled from a woman aged 25 to 39 in good health. The CDR3 loop reads CASSFTTANYGYTF. CDR3 in DNA: TGCGCCAGCAGCTTCACGACAGCTAACTATGGCTACACCTTC. Full variable domain (rest looked up from reference TRBV5-1 and TRBJ1-2): KAGVTQTPRYLIKTRGQQVTLSCSPISGHRSVSWYQQTPGQGLQFLFEYFSETQRNKGNFPGRFSGRQFSNSRSEMNVSTLELGDSALYLCASSFTTANYGYTFGSGTRLTVV.